The 13 T cell receptor beta chains below were found in one sample sequenced in a study of blood T cell repertoires in COVID-19. Sequenced by immunoSEQ multiplex PCR; TCRdb stores in-frame clones only, minus some. The sample consists of more than 150,000 clones, roughly 89% of them appearing once. Input material: peripheral blood. The receptor set was obtained from a woman in her late teens or twenties who had recovered from COVID-19.

The DNA of the CDR3 is TGTGCTAGTGGTTTCACCTGGGGGAGGGGAACTGAAGCTTTCTTT. As protein: CASGFTWGRGTEAFF. The chain couples TRBV12-5 to TRBJ1-1; tentatively, D is TRBD1 (5 bases). The CDR3 sequence is 15 residues long. The ends were cut back, 3 bases at V and 5 bases at J, with 16 bases in the middle. Germline CDR1 and CDR2: LGHNT and FRNRAP.

This chain links TRBV7-3 with TRBJ2-3, with TRBD2 matching over 11 bases. V shed 5 bases and J 1 base; nucleotides not matched to a gene: 8. CDR3 length: 17 residues. CDR1 SGHTA and CDR2 FQGTGA come from the germline V gene. CDR3 sequence (DNA): TGTGCCAGCAGCCGTAGCGGGAGGGCCGCCCGCACAGATACGCAGTATTTT. Protein product: CASSRSGRAARTDTQYF.

CDR3 residues: CASSYSQSYEQYV. The CDR3 DNA reads TGTGCCAGCAGTTACTCGCAGTCCTACGAGCAGTACGTC. The chain couples TRBV6-2 or TRBV6-3 to TRBJ2-7; no clear D gene. The CDR3 is 13 amino acids. The germline V gene encodes CDR1 MNHEY and CDR2 SVGEGT. V shed 0 bases and J shed 1 base, with 4 bases lying between them.

The chain recombines TRBV11-2 with TRBJ2-7, with 13 bases aligning to TRBD2. The CDR3 has 16 amino acids. Trimming removed 5 bases from V and 6 bases from J; junction bases left unmatched: 10. Germline-derived CDR1 and CDR2 are SGHAT and FQNNGV. CDR3 DNA: TGTGCCAGCAGCCTCACTAGCGGGAGGGCCGGTATCGAGCAGTACGTC. Residues: CASSLTSGRAGIEQYV.

Only a few counts were recorded for this clone. The chain combines TRBV7-3 with TRBJ2-2; D possibly corresponds to TRBD1 (6 bases). The V end lost 5 bases, the J end lost 0 bases, and 10 bases lay between the germline ends. The CDR3 consists of 15 residues. Germline values: CDR1 SGHTA, CDR2 FQGTGA. The CDR3 here is CASSTGQTNTGELFF. The CDR3 region has the DNA TGTGCCAGCAGCACAGGACAGACGAACACCGGGGAGCTGTTTTTT.

The chain has TRBV6-2 or TRBV6-3 and TRBJ1-2; 7 bases line up with TRBD1. The CDR3 covers 13 residues. V trimming: 5 bases; J trimming: 7 bases; junction bases outside the gene matches: 7. Looked up from germline, CDR1 is MNHEY and CDR2 is SVGEGT. The CDR3 DNA reads TGTGCCAGCAGTGACAGGGCATACGGTGGCTACACCTTC. Its protein product is CASSDRAYGGYTF.

The chain is built from TRBV3-1 (or the pseudogene TRBV3-2) and TRBJ2-1; TRBD2 agrees at 7 bases. The CDR3 consists of 16 residues. Trimming at V came to 4 bases and at J to 0 bases, leaving 6 bases not matched to a gene. Looked up from germline, CDR1 is LGHDT and CDR2 is YNNKEL (reference sequence). The CDR3 protein is CASSLSGRSSYNEQFF. The CDR3 DNA sequence: TGTGCCAGCAGCCTTAGCGGGCGGAGCTCCTACAATGAGCAGTTCTTC.

V usage is TRBV2 and J usage is TRBJ1-1, with 9 bases lining up with TRBD1. This CDR3 spans 14 amino acids. Germline CDR1 SNHLY, CDR2 FYNNEI. Trimming cost V 6 bases and J 1 base; bases outside gene matches: 3. The CDR3 reads CASSAQGANTEAFF. The CDR3, as DNA: TGTGCCAGCAGCGCACAGGGGGCGAACACTGAAGCTTTCTTT.

V is TRBV25-1 and J is TRBJ2-1, with 11 positions matching TRBD1. The CDR3 sequence is 15 residues long. Germline V gene data show CDR1 as MGHDK and CDR2 as SYGVNS. The V gene end was trimmed by 2 bases and the J gene end by 7 bases; junction bases not matched to a gene: 4. The CDR3 spells CASSEGQGAFNEQFF. The CDR3 DNA reads TGTGCCAGCAGTGAAGGACAGGGGGCCTTTAATGAGCAGTTCTTC.

The chain is built from TRBV23-1 and TRBJ1-5; D unresolved. TRBV23-1 is an ORF for which the function is uncertain. The CDR3 covers 19 residues. With 0 bases removed from V and 3 bases from J, the gap between germline ends came to 21 bases. The CDR3 sequence is CASSQSDGQGLGVNQPQHF. CDR3 sequence (DNA): TGCGCCAGCAGTCAATCCGATGGGCAAGGGTTGGGAGTCAATCAGCCCCAGCATTTT.

This chain connects TRBV7-2 to TRBJ2-3; 14 bases line up with TRBD2. J lost 8 bases, V lost 5 bases, and 12 bases had no gene match. CDR1 and CDR2 (germline): SGHTA, FQGNSA. The CDR3 loop spans 17 amino acids. The CDR3 DNA reads as TGTGCCAGCAGCACTTACCGACTAGCGGGGGGGCTCGGTACGCAGTATTTT. Encoded protein: CASSTYRLAGGLGTQYF.

This rearrangement joins TRBV9 to TRBJ1-4, with D unresolved. V lost 3 bases, J lost 2 bases, and 11 bases lay in between. The germline CDR1 and CDR2 sequences are SGDLS and YYNGEE. The CDR3 contains 15 residues. The CDR3 loop reads CASSADTGTNEKLFF. The CDR3 DNA is TGTGCCAGCAGCGCCGACACGGGGACTAATGAAAAACTGTTTTTT.

The CDR3 coding sequence is TGTGCCAGCAGTTCTACCGCCGGAGGAAACTATAATGAAAAACTGTTTTTT. It codes for CASSSTAGGNYNEKLFF. This chain joins TRBV6-2 or TRBV6-3 and TRBJ1-4; D is unclear. There are 17 residues in the CDR3. The ends were cut back, 4 bases at V and 4 bases at J, with 19 bases in the middle. Germline lookup yields CDR1 MNHEY and CDR2 SVGEGT.